Below are 32 T cell receptor beta chains sequenced from a single sample in a study of control samples from healthy donors and cancer patients. Data came from immunoSEQ multiplex PCR; TCRdb stores just in-frame clones and leaves some out. The profile shows 110,000 or so clones, around 80% of them singletons. Sample: blood. Every receptor here comes from a man younger than 35 in good health.

The chain is built from TRBV6-1 and TRBJ2-7; 8 bases align to TRBD2. Germline lookup yields CDR1 MNHNS and CDR2 SASEGT. V shed 3 bases and J 6 bases; nucleotides not matched to a gene: 7. This CDR3 comprises 14 residues. The CDR3 DNA is TGTGCCAGCAGTGAGGGAGCGGGGGTCGCCGAGCAGTACTTC. Translated, it gives CASSEGAGVAEQYF.

The chain is built from TRBV2 and TRBJ1-2; possible D gene TRBD1, 5 bases. Germline CDR1 and CDR2: SNHLY and FYNNEI. The CDR3 sequence is 13 residues long. V lost 9 bases and J 0 bases, leaving 11 bases between the germline ends. CDR3 in amino acids: CARGDGSNYGYTF. In nucleotides, the CDR3 is TGTGCCAGGGGGGACGGATCTAACTATGGCTACACCTTC.

The chain joins TRBV6-1 to TRBJ2-1, with 8 bases matching TRBD2. The length of the CDR3 is 15 residues. The V gene end was trimmed by 2 bases and the J gene end by 4 bases; junction bases not matched to a gene: 4. Germline lookup yields CDR1 MNHNS and CDR2 SASEGT. The CDR3 loop reads CASSELTGGYNEQFF. The DNA of the CDR3 is TGTGCCAGCAGTGAATTAACGGGGGGGTACAATGAGCAGTTCTTC.

The CDR3: CASSPGDRQTFF. DNA of the CDR3: TGTGCCAGCAGCCCGGGGGACAGGCAAACTTTCTTT. The chain couples TRBV7-9 to TRBJ1-1, with 8 bases lining up with TRBD1. Unmatched junction bases numbered 8, after V lost 5 bases and J lost 12 bases. The CDR3 has 12 amino acids. In germline, CDR1 is SEHNR, CDR2 FQNEAQ (reference sequence).

The V gene is TRBV5-4, the J gene TRBJ1-4; the match to TRBD1 covers 8 bases. J was trimmed by 4 bases and V by 4 bases; bases with no gene match: 9. Germline V lookup: CDR1 SGHNT, CDR2 YYREEE (reference sequence). The CDR3 covers 16 residues. CDR3 nucleotides: TGTGCCAGCAGCCCCTCTAAACAGGGGGGTAATGAAAAACTGTTTTTT. Encoded protein: CASSPSKQGGNEKLFF.

The chain combines TRBV4-2 with TRBJ2-5, with 12 nucleotides matching TRBD2. Germline CDR1 reads LGHNA; CDR2 reads YNFKEQ. This CDR3 has 17 amino acids. V trimming: 4 bases; J trimming: 1 base; junction bases outside the gene matches: 7. The CDR3 region is CASSPFSSGGAQETQYF. The CDR3 bases are TGTGCCAGCAGCCCGTTCTCTAGCGGGGGGGCCCAAGAGACCCAGTACTTC.

This clone was found once. The chain recombines TRBV2 with TRBJ1-3; no clear D gene. The CDR3 extends over 16 amino acids. The germline V gene encodes CDR1 SNHLY and CDR2 FYNNEI. Between the trimmed V and J ends, which lost 6 bases and 0 bases, there was a span of 15 bases. The CDR3 region has the DNA TGTGCCAGCAGCGGCGTTCAGACATCCTCTGGAAACACCATATATTTT. Translating gives CASSGVQTSSGNTIYF.

V gene TRBV4-2 combines with J gene TRBJ1-1; 8 bases align to TRBD1. V trimming: 0 bases; J trimming: 4 bases; junction bases outside the gene matches: 4. The CDR3 runs to 15 residues. CDR1 and CDR2 from the germline V gene are LGHNA and YNFKEQ. DNA of the CDR3: TGTGCCAGCAGCCAAGAGGACAGGGAGGGCACTGAAGCTTTCTTT. This sequence encodes CASSQEDREGTEAFF.

This chain connects TRBV27 to TRBJ2-5, with TRBD2 identical over 7 bases. The V segment lost 3 bases and the J segment 3 bases; nucleotides outside the gene matches: 1. The CDR3 contains 13 residues. The germline CDR1 and CDR2 sequences are MNHEY and SMNVEV (reference sequence). CDR3 protein: CASSFGGEETQYF. The DNA for the CDR3 is TGTGCCAGCAGTTTTGGGGGGGAAGAGACCCAGTACTTC.

This clone was observed a handful of times. The rearrangement links TRBV5-4 to TRBJ2-7; D uncertain. V gave up 0 bases and J gave up 4 bases, with 8 bases separating them. Looked up from germline, CDR1 is SGHNT and CDR2 is YYREEE (reference sequence). This CDR3 is built from 13 residues. DNA for the CDR3: TGTGCCAGCAGCTTGGGGGAACGGTACGAGCAGTACTTC. Protein product: CASSLGERYEQYF.

The chain recombines TRBV4-1 with TRBJ2-2, with D uncertain. Trimming took 5 bases from V and 2 from J, leaving 12 bases between them. Per the germline V gene, CDR1 is MGHRA and CDR2 is YSYEKL. CDR3 length equals 15 residues. The CDR3 spells CASSLRESNTGELFF. For the CDR3, the DNA is TGCGCCAGCAGCTTAAGAGAGTCTAACACCGGGGAGCTGTTTTTT.

The genes are TRBV5-6 and TRBJ2-7; 14 bases are shared with TRBD2. Germline V gene lookup returns CDR1 SGHDT and CDR2 YYEEEE. V lost 4 bases and J lost 7; bases outside the gene matches: 10. The CDR3 totals 16 residues. In DNA, the CDR3 is TGTGCCAGCAGCGCCCGACTAGCGGGGGGGCCTCGGGAGCAGTACGTC. This codes for CASSARLAGGPREQYV.

The chain recombines TRBV11-2 with TRBJ2-1; D is unresolved. CDR1 and CDR2 (germline): SGHAT, FQNNGV. Between the trimmed V and J ends, which lost 4 bases and 5 bases, there was a span of 9 bases. This CDR3 region has 13 residues. The CDR3 loop is CASSSVRDNEQFF. The CDR3 DNA follows: TGTGCCAGCAGCTCCGTAAGGGACAATGAGCAGTTCTTC. The full variable domain, completed using reference TRBV11-2 and TRBJ2-1, is EAGVAQSPRYKIIEKRQSVAFWCNPISGHATLYWYQQILGQGPKLLIQFQNNGVVDDSQLPKDRFSAERLKGVDSTLKIQPAKLEDSAVYLCASSSVRDNEQFFGPGTRLTVL.

This clone was observed a single time. The J gene is TRBJ2-7, the V gene TRBV6-6; tentative D call: TRBD2 (5 bases). This CDR3 is 13 amino acids long. CDR1 and CDR2 (germline): MNHNY, SVGAGI (reference sequence). The ends were cut back, 2 bases at V and 4 bases at J, with 9 bases in the middle. Here the CDR3 DNA reads TGTGCCAGCAGTTACCCGACGGGGTACGAGCAGTACTTC. Translation: CASSYPTGYEQYF.

The rearrangement joins TRBV5-1 to TRBJ2-4, with 10 bases that match TRBD1. Unmatched junction bases numbered 18, after V lost 8 bases and J lost 7 bases. CDR1 and CDR2 from the germline V gene are SGHRS and YFSETQ. This CDR3 region has 17 residues. The DNA of the CDR3 is TGCGCCAGAAAGCGGGGGACAGGGGAGGGCTTTATGAACATTCAGTACTTC. As protein: CARKRGTGEGFMNIQYF.

J is TRBJ2-3 and V is TRBV18, with TRBD2 identical over 8 bases. From germline, CDR1 is KGHSH and CDR2 LQKENI. V shed 5 bases, J shed 2 bases, and the junction held 6 bases outside the gene matches. CDR3 length equals 15 residues. CDR3 amino acids: CASSTGLAFTDTQYF. The CDR3 region has the DNA TGTGCCAGCTCAACAGGACTAGCCTTCACAGATACGCAGTATTTT.

V usage is TRBV20-1 and J usage is TRBJ2-5; perhaps D is TRBD1 or TRBD2 (5 bases each). The V gene's germline CDR1 is DFQATT and CDR2 SNEGSKA (reference sequence). The CDR3 is 11 amino acids. Between the trimmed V and J ends, which lost 3 bases and 4 bases, there was a span of 6 bases. In nucleotides, the CDR3 is TGCAGTGCTAGGGGGGTAGAGACCCAGTACTTC. Protein: CSARGVETQYF.

The V and J genes are TRBV5-4 and TRBJ1-2; possibly TRBD1 for D (6 bases). Germline values: CDR1 SGHNT, CDR2 YYREEE (reference sequence). The CDR3 is made up of 15 amino acids. Trimming removed 6 bases from V and 4 bases from J, with 19 bases in between. For the CDR3, the DNA is TGTGCCAGCACCACCACAGGGAAAGTAACCTATGGCTACACCTTC. Amino acids: CASTTTGKVTYGYTF. The full variable domain, rest sourced from reference TRBV5-4 and TRBJ1-2, is ETGVTQSPTHLIKTRGQQVTLRCSSQSGHNTVSWYQQALGQGPQFIFQYYREEENGRGNFPPRFSGLQFPNYSSELNVNALELDDSALYLCASTTTGKVTYGYTFGSGTRLTVV.

This clone was recorded a few times. The chain links TRBV7-2 to TRBJ1-3; no clear D. CDR3 length: 15 residues. The V and J ends lost 1 base and 4 bases respectively, with 11 bases between them. Germline lookup yields CDR1 SGHTA and CDR2 FQGNSA. The CDR3 sequence: CASSLVMAAGNTIYF. The DNA for the CDR3 is TGTGCCAGCAGCTTAGTTATGGCAGCCGGAAACACCATATATTTT.

This chain links TRBV9 with TRBJ1-1; D is perhaps TRBD1 (5 bases). Trimming took off 4 bases at V and 2 bases at J, with 12 bases between the two ends. There are 14 residues in the CDR3. Germline CDR1 and CDR2: SGDLS and YYNGEE. The CDR3 nucleotides read TGTGCCAGCAGCCCCCGAGGGGATAACACTGAAGCTTTCTTT. It codes for CASSPRGDNTEAFF.

This clone has just a few counts. The chain joins TRBV25-1 to TRBJ1-5; a possible D gene is TRBD1 (5 bases). V was cut by 1 base and J by 6 bases, with 13 bases left in between. There are 15 residues in the CDR3. The germline V gene has CDR1 MGHDK and CDR2 SYGVNS. CDR3 DNA sequence: TGTGCCAGCAGTGAATCGGGGCGGGAGTCTCAGCCCCAGCATTTT. It yields the protein CASSESGRESQPQHF.

The rearrangement uses TRBV27 and TRBJ1-1; 8 bases align to TRBD1. This CDR3 spans 16 amino acids. The V gene's germline CDR1 is MNHEY and CDR2 SMNVEV (reference sequence). Trimming took 4 bases from V and 4 from J; bases not matched to a gene: 11. CDR3 residues: CASSYLQPGGPTEAFF. The CDR3 DNA sequence: TGTGCCAGCAGTTACCTCCAACCAGGGGGCCCCACTGAAGCTTTCTTT.

V is TRBV30 and J is TRBJ1-2, with D possibly being TRBD1 (6 bases). This CDR3 is built from 13 residues. Germline V gene lookup returns CDR1 GTSNPN and CDR2 SVGIG (reference sequence). The V gene lost 3 bases and the J gene lost 5 bases, with 13 bases spanning the gap. This CDR3 is CAWRHRDRYGYTF. The DNA of the CDR3 is TGTGCCTGGAGGCACAGGGATCGTTATGGCTACACCTTC.

This clone was found a few times. The V and J genes are TRBV11-2 and TRBJ2-7; 7 bases fit TRBD2. This CDR3 spans 14 amino acids. The ends lost 3 bases at V and 0 bases at J; junction bases unmatched: 2. Germline V lookup: CDR1 SGHAT, CDR2 FQNNGV. The CDR3 sequence: CASSFRDYSYEQYV. DNA of the CDR3: TGTGCCAGCAGCTTCCGGGACTACTCCTACGAGCAGTACGTC.

This clone was observed a handful of times. The chain employs TRBV12-3 or TRBV12-4 and TRBJ1-3; D may be TRBD1 (5 bases). The CDR3 extends over 11 amino acids. The ends were cut back, 4 bases at V and 7 bases at J, with 5 bases in the middle. This chain's CDR3 is CASSSGNTIYF. The CDR3 DNA is TGTGCCAGCAGTTCAGGGAACACCATATATTTT.

The rearrangement joins TRBV9 to TRBJ2-3, with TRBD2 matching over 15 bases. CDR3 size: 19 residues. J gave up 0 bases and V 4 bases, and 9 bases lay outside the gene matches. The germline CDR1 and CDR2 sequences are SGDLS and YYNGEE. CDR3 sequence reads: CASSTGLAGGAPSTDTQYF. The CDR3 region has the DNA TGTGCCAGCAGCACGGGACTAGCGGGGGGAGCCCCTAGCACAGATACGCAGTATTTT.

This clone was observed a single time. The rearrangement uses TRBV28 and TRBJ1-2; D is undetermined. The germline V and J ends were trimmed by 5 bases and 4 bases, with 11 bases remaining between them. CDR1 is MDHEN, CDR2 SYDVKM, per germline. The CDR3 loop spans 13 amino acids. CDR3 sequence reads: CASSGTGFYGYTF. DNA of the CDR3: TGTGCCAGCAGTGGAACGGGGTTCTATGGCTACACCTTC.

The chain recombines TRBV28 with TRBJ2-7; no reliable D call. V dropped 7 bases and J dropped 4 bases, with 20 bases sitting between them. Germline CDR1 reads MDHEN; CDR2 reads SYDVKM. This CDR3 contains 15 residues. The CDR3 DNA follows: TGTGCCAGCACCAACAACGTATCCCCTTCTTACGAGCAGTACTTC. This sequence encodes CASTNNVSPSYEQYF.

The V and J genes are TRBV10-2 and TRBJ2-6; TRBD1 aligns across 11 bases. CDR3 length equals 17 residues. The ends lost 7 bases at V and 1 base at J; junction bases unmatched: 6. The germline CDR1 and CDR2 sequences are WSHSY and SAAADI. The CDR3 DNA reads TGCGCCAGCATGGAGGGGACAGGGGGGTCTGGGGCCAACGTCCTGACTTTC. Protein: CASMEGTGGSGANVLTF.

The V call is TRBV10-2, the J call TRBJ2-5; 10 nucleotides match TRBD2. Germline V gives CDR1 WSHSY, CDR2 SAAADI. J gave up 2 bases and V 3 bases, and 6 bases lay outside the gene matches. The CDR3 is 16 residues long. The CDR3 sequence is CASSDWLAGGQETQYF. The CDR3 DNA sequence: TGCGCCAGCAGTGACTGGTTAGCGGGGGGTCAAGAGACCCAGTACTTC.

This clone was detected only once. This sequence joins TRBV5-1 and TRBJ2-1, with TRBD2 identical over 13 bases. CDR3 length equals 16 residues. The junction had 5 bases not matched to a gene; V was cut back by 4 bases and J by 4 bases. The V gene's germline CDR1 is SGHRS and CDR2 YFSETQ. The DNA of the CDR3 is TGCGCCAGCAGCCCCGGGACTAGCGGGGATTACAATGAGCAGTTCTTC. Protein sequence: CASSPGTSGDYNEQFF.

V and J are TRBV19 and TRBJ2-3; a possible D gene is TRBD2 (6 bases). The CDR3 is 13 residues long. V was cut by 4 bases and J by 10 bases, with 15 bases left in between. Germline V gene data show CDR1 as LNHDA and CDR2 as SQIVND (reference sequence). The CDR3 sequence is CASSTTGTPAQYF. The CDR3 DNA reads as TGTGCCAGTAGTACCACCGGGACTCCTGCGCAGTATTTT.